What follows are 30 T cell receptor beta chains derived from one specimen sequenced in a study of cytomegalovirus exposure and HLA in healthy donors. The PCR employed 60 Vbeta primers together with 13 Jbeta primers. The assay was immunoSEQ multiplex PCR, and TCRdb's table has in-frame clones only and misses some. Reported are around 50,000 clones; the ten largest clones contain roughly a sixth. Sequenced material: PBMCs. These receptor sequences come from a male donor in good health and CMV-seronegative.

The chain uses TRBV6-1 and TRBJ1-1; tentative D call: TRBD1 (6 bases). Germline lookup yields CDR1 MNHNS and CDR2 SASEGT. The CDR3 consists of 15 residues. Trimming removed 10 bases at V and 0 bases at J, with 18 bases between. This chain's CDR3 is CATRQAQILNTEAFF. CDR3 sequence (DNA): TGTGCCACAAGACAGGCCCAGATTTTGAACACTGAAGCTTTCTTT.

The CDR3, as DNA: TGTGCCAGCAGCTTAATAAAGGGGGCGAAAACTGAAGCTTTCTTT. Its protein is CASSLIKGAKTEAFF. The rearrangement joins TRBV7-9 to TRBJ1-1, with 7 bases that match TRBD1. This CDR3 has 15 amino acids. Unmatched junction bases numbered 8, after V lost 2 bases and J lost 5 bases. CDR1 and CDR2 from the germline V gene are SEHNR and FQNEAQ (reference sequence).

This chain joins TRBV6-5 and TRBJ2-1; D unresolved. V lost 2 bases, J lost 0 bases, and 8 bases lay in between. Germline CDR1 and CDR2: MNHEY and SVGAGI. The CDR3 is 15 residues long. CDR3 region: CASSYAPSSYNEQFF. In DNA, the CDR3 is TGTGCCAGCAGTTACGCCCCTAGCTCCTACAATGAGCAGTTCTTC.

The chain is built from TRBV13 and TRBJ1-1; perhaps TRBD1 as D (5 bases). V lost 7 bases to trimming and J lost 0 bases, with 12 bases between them. CDR3 length equals 14 residues. Germline values: CDR1 PRHDT, CDR2 FYEKMQ (reference sequence). The CDR3 DNA sequence: TGTGCCAGCACCCAGGGCGGTATGAACACTGAAGCTTTCTTT. Amino acid sequence: CASTQGGMNTEAFF.

This chain connects TRBV6-5 to TRBJ2-1, with 7 bases identical to TRBD2. Germline-derived CDR1 and CDR2 are MNHEY and SVGAGI. J gave up 2 bases and V 4 bases, and 5 bases lay outside the gene matches. CDR3 size: 15 residues. The CDR3 region is CASSSLASAYNEQFF. The CDR3 coding sequence is TGTGCCAGCAGTTCACTAGCGTCGGCCTACAATGAGCAGTTCTTC.

The CDR3 sequence is CASSLGRGASSGTQYF. CDR3 sequence (DNA): TGTGCCAGCAGCTTAGGCCGGGGGGCTAGCTCCGGTACGCAGTATTTT. V usage is TRBV13 and J usage is TRBJ2-3; perhaps TRBD2 as D (7 bases). The CDR3 runs to 16 residues. Trimming removed 0 bases from V and 8 bases from J, with 18 bases in between. Germline CDR1 is PRHDT and CDR2 is FYEKMQ (reference sequence). Variable domain in full (rest from reference TRBV13 and TRBJ2-3): AAGVIQSPRHLIKEKRETATLKCYPIPRHDTVYWYQQGPGQDPQFLISFYEKMQSDKGSIPDRFSAQQFSDYHSELNMSSLELGDSALYFCASSLGRGASSGTQYFGPGTRLTVL.

J is TRBJ1-2 and V is TRBV23-1; D is possibly TRBD1 (6 bases). TRBV23-1 is identified as an open reading frame with a role that is uncertain. V lost 2 bases and J lost 8, with 15 bases in between. This CDR3 has 14 residues. Here the CDR3 reads CASSQPGTYRGYTF. DNA of the CDR3: TGCGCCAGCAGTCAACCAGGGACATACCGAGGCTACACCTTC.

The CDR3 sequence: CASSRTGENNSPLHF. Written as DNA, the CDR3 is TGTGCCAGCAGCCGGACAGGGGAGAATAATTCACCCCTCCACTTT. The chain combines TRBV5-4 with TRBJ1-6; 9 bases fit TRBD1. Losses at the gene ends were 4 bases for V and 5 bases for J; bases not matched to a gene: 4. Germline-derived CDR1 and CDR2 are SGHNT and YYREEE (reference sequence). This CDR3 has 15 residues. The full variable domain, its missing parts supplied by reference TRBV5-4 and TRBJ1-6, is ETGVTQSPTHLIKTRGQQVTLRCSSQSGHNTVSWYQQALGQGPQFIFQYYREEENGRGNFPPRFSGLQFPNYSSELNVNALELDDSALYLCASSRTGENNSPLHFGNGTRLTVT.

The CDR3 loop reads CASSWGQNSPLHF. The CDR3 nucleotides read TGTGCCAGCAGCTGGGGACAGAATTCACCCCTCCACTTT. The gene calls are TRBV5-8 and TRBJ1-6; 7 bases match TRBD1. The germline CDR1 and CDR2 sequences are SGHTS and YDEGEE. CDR3 length equals 13 residues. Trimming removed 3 bases from V and 7 bases from J; junction bases left unmatched: 1.

V gene TRBV30 combines with J gene TRBJ1-5; no clear D. CDR1 is GTSNPN, CDR2 SVGIG, per germline (reference sequence). CDR3 length equals 11 residues. Trimming took 3 bases from V and 4 from J, leaving 4 bases between them. In nucleotides, the CDR3 is TGTGCCTGGAGCCTTAATCAGCCCCAGCATTTT. The encoded protein is CAWSLNQPQHF.

The J gene is TRBJ1-2, the V gene TRBV19; the D is unclear. Germline V gives CDR1 LNHDA, CDR2 SQIVND (reference sequence). This CDR3 has 13 residues. Deletions cut 3 bases from V and 4 bases from J, with 9 bases between. DNA of the CDR3: TGTGCCAGTAGTATTTCGCCAGGCTATGGCTACACCTTC. Protein product: CASSISPGYGYTF.

The chain links TRBV6-5 to TRBJ1-5; possibly TRBD1 for D (5 bases). CDR1 is MNHEY, CDR2 SVGAGI, per germline. V shed 3 bases and J shed 1 base, with 10 bases lying between them. The CDR3 totals 15 residues. The CDR3 DNA reads TGTGCCAGCAGTTATCGGCGGGACAGCAATCAGCCCCAGCATTTT. This sequence encodes CASSYRRDSNQPQHF.

V is TRBV11-3 and J is TRBJ2-5, with D perhaps TRBD2 (8 bases). The length of the CDR3 is 14 residues. Between the trimmed V and J ends, which lost 1 base and 5 bases, there was a span of 11 bases. CDR1 SGHNT and CDR2 YENEEA come from the germline V gene. CDR3 sequence: CASSLAGGGETQYF. DNA of the CDR3: TGTGCCAGCAGCTTAGCGGGAGGGGGCGAGACCCAGTACTTC.

The chain links TRBV4-1 to TRBJ1-3; D uncertain. Germline assignment: CDR1 MGHRA and CDR2 YSYEKL. Between the trimmed V and J ends, which lost 4 bases and 0 bases, there was a span of 13 bases. This CDR3 has 16 residues. Here the CDR3 reads CASSLQWHLSGNTIYF. DNA for the CDR3: TGCGCCAGCAGCCTCCAATGGCATCTCTCTGGAAACACCATATATTTT.

The chain's CDR3 is CASSYDRGRERGYTF. The CDR3 bases are TGCGCCAGCAGCTACGACAGGGGAAGGGAACGTGGCTACACCTTC. The J gene is TRBJ1-2, the V gene TRBV5-1, with 8 bases fitting TRBD1. The V gene's germline CDR1 is SGHRS and CDR2 YFSETQ. The CDR3 consists of 15 residues. The V and J ends lost 3 bases and 7 bases, in that order; junction bases with no gene match: 11.

The V gene is TRBV5-1, the J gene TRBJ2-2; D may be TRBD1 (6 bases). This CDR3 spans 14 amino acids. Germline lookup yields CDR1 SGHRS and CDR2 YFSETQ. The V gene lost 3 bases and the J gene lost 1 base, with 7 bases spanning the gap. The CDR3 here is CASSWGQNTGELFF. CDR3 in DNA: TGCGCCAGCAGCTGGGGACAGAACACCGGGGAGCTGTTTTTT.

The chain has TRBV18 and TRBJ1-2; D perhaps matches TRBD1 (6 bases). Per germline, CDR1 KGHSH and CDR2 LQKENI. V dropped 2 bases and J dropped 5 bases, with 18 bases sitting between them. This CDR3 spans 16 amino acids. The CDR3 bases are TGTGCCAGCTCACCATCAGGGGAAGCCGGTACTTATGGCTACACCTTC. It codes for CASSPSGEAGTYGYTF. The whole variable domain, remainder taken from reference TRBV18 and TRBJ1-2, is NAGVMQNPRHLVRRRGQEARLRCSPMKGHSHVYWYRQLPEEGLKFMVYLQKENIIDESGMPKERFSAEFPKEGPSILRIQQVVRGDSAAYFCASSPSGEAGTYGYTFGSGTRLTVV.

The rearrangement links TRBV6-5 to TRBJ1-1; 7 nucleotides match TRBD1. CDR1 is MNHEY and CDR2 is SVGAGI in the germline V gene. The trim removed 1 base at V and 10 bases at J, leaving 12 bases unmatched. CDR3 length equals 15 residues. The chain's CDR3 is CASSYWSGGSRLAFF. The CDR3 DNA reads as TGTGCCAGCAGTTACTGGTCAGGGGGATCCCGGTTAGCTTTCTTT.

The rearrangement links TRBV19 to TRBJ2-1; a weak D match, TRBD2 (6 bases). This CDR3 is built from 15 residues. The germline V gene encodes CDR1 LNHDA and CDR2 SQIVND (reference sequence). Trimming stripped 6 bases from V and 6 bases from J, with 18 bases between. The CDR3 nucleotides are TGTGCCAGTAGCTGGGACCGGGGGATAACCAATGAGCAGTTCTTC. This translates into CASSWDRGITNEQFF. Full variable domain (outside the CDR3, taken from reference TRBV19 and TRBJ2-1): DGGITQSPKYLFRKEGQNVTLSCEQNLNHDAMYWYRQDPGQGLRLIYYSQIVNDFQKGDIAEGYSVSREKKESFPLTVTSAQKNPTAFYLCASSWDRGITNEQFFGPGTRLTVL.

J is TRBJ1-2 and V is TRBV7-9; possible D gene TRBD1, 5 bases. The length of the CDR3 is 14 residues. The V gene lost 5 bases and the J gene lost 8 bases, with 18 bases spanning the gap. Germline lookup yields CDR1 SEHNR and CDR2 FQNEAQ (reference sequence). CDR3 loop: CASSPLGQSQGYTF. Written as DNA, the CDR3 is TGTGCCAGCAGCCCCCTCGGACAATCGCAAGGCTACACCTTC. The full variable domain, its missing parts supplied by reference TRBV7-9 and TRBJ1-2, is DTGVSQNPRHKITKRGQNVTFRCDPISEHNRLYWYRQTLGQGPEFLTYFQNEAQLEKSRLLSDRFSAERPKGSFSTLEIQRTEQGDSAMYLCASSPLGQSQGYTFGSGTRLTVV.

V and J are TRBV19 and TRBJ2-5; 10 positions match TRBD1. V was pared by 6 bases and J by 5 bases, with 6 bases of the junction left unmatched. This CDR3 is 14 amino acids long. Germline CDR1 LNHDA, CDR2 SQIVND (reference sequence). The chain's CDR3 is CASSRDRGVETQYF. The CDR3 bases are TGTGCCAGTAGCAGGGACAGGGGAGTGGAGACCCAGTACTTC. Looking up the rest from reference TRBV19 and TRBJ2-5 gives the full variable domain: DGGITQSPKYLFRKEGQNVTLSCEQNLNHDAMYWYRQDPGQGLRLIYYSQIVNDFQKGDIAEGYSVSREKKESFPLTVTSAQKNPTAFYLCASSRDRGVETQYFGPGTRLLVL.

V is TRBV7-2 and J is TRBJ1-2; no reliable D call. Trimming stripped 1 base from V and 0 bases from J, with 6 bases between. This CDR3 comprises 14 residues. Per germline, CDR1 SGHTA and CDR2 FQGNSA. The CDR3 sequence is CASSLELPNYGYTF. The DNA for the CDR3 is TGTGCCAGCAGCTTAGAACTTCCTAACTATGGCTACACCTTC. The full variable domain, rest sourced from reference TRBV7-2 and TRBJ1-2, is GAGVSQSPSNKVTEKGKDVELRCDPISGHTALYWYRQSLGQGLEFLIYFQGNSAPDKSGLPSDRFSAERTGGSVSTLTIQRTQQEDSAVYLCASSLELPNYGYTFGSGTRLTVV.

J is TRBJ1-6 and V is TRBV19; 8 bases line up with TRBD1. The CDR3 runs 13 residues. V gave up 4 bases and J gave up 10 bases; unmatched junction bases: 3. Germline V CDR1 and CDR2: LNHDA, SQIVND (reference sequence). CDR3 residues: CASSRGQGSPLHF. The DNA of the CDR3 is TGTGCCAGTAGTAGAGGACAGGGCTCACCCCTCCACTTT.

The chain employs TRBV19 and TRBJ1-6; the D is unclear. The CDR3 has 13 residues. Germline CDR1 reads LNHDA; CDR2 reads SQIVND (reference sequence). V shed 5 bases and J shed 9 bases, with 11 bases lying between them. CDR3 residues: CASSSGVGSPLHF. CDR3 DNA: TGTGCCAGTAGTTCCGGGGTGGGTTCACCCCTCCACTTT.

CDR3 region: CAWTPDDRLNTEAFF. CDR3 nucleotide sequence: TGTGCCTGGACTCCTGATGACAGGTTGAACACTGAAGCTTTCTTT. The chain carries TRBV30 and TRBJ1-1, with a tentative D call TRBD1 (6 bases). The V gene lost 4 bases and the J gene lost 0 bases, with 15 bases spanning the gap. CDR1 is GTSNPN, CDR2 SVGIG, per germline (reference sequence). The length of the CDR3 is 15 residues.

V and J are TRBV19 and TRBJ2-2; D possibly corresponds to TRBD2 (5 bases). The CDR3 extends over 15 amino acids. CDR1 is LNHDA and CDR2 is SQIVND in the germline V gene (reference sequence). V was clipped by 6 bases and J by 1 base, with 12 bases between them. The CDR3 DNA reads as TGTGCCAGTAGGCCACTAGTGGGGAACACCGGGGAGCTGTTTTTT. Encoded protein: CASRPLVGNTGELFF.

The chain couples TRBV7-3 to TRBJ2-6; 9 bases map to TRBD1. The germline V gene encodes CDR1 SGHTA and CDR2 FQGTGA. The CDR3 sequence is 17 residues long. V trimming: 4 bases; J trimming: 0 bases; junction bases outside the gene matches: 4. CDR3 sequence reads: CASSSGQGRSGANVLTF. Here the CDR3 DNA reads TGTGCCAGCAGCTCCGGACAGGGGCGCTCTGGGGCCAACGTCCTGACTTTC.

CDR3 amino acids: CASSPAPGVTYEQYF. The DNA for the CDR3 is TGTGCCAGCAGCCCCGCCCCAGGGGTTACATACGAGCAGTACTTC. This chain connects TRBV7-9 to TRBJ2-7; maybe TRBD1 (6 bases). The V end lost 5 bases, the J end lost 4 bases, and 18 bases lay between the germline ends. This CDR3 is built from 15 residues. Germline V gives CDR1 SEHNR, CDR2 FQNEAQ (reference sequence).

The chain is built from TRBV19 and TRBJ2-1; D is perhaps TRBD1 (6 bases). V was trimmed by 8 bases and J by 1 base, leaving 12 bases between them. The CDR3 loop spans 14 amino acids. Germline V gives CDR1 LNHDA, CDR2 SQIVND (reference sequence). Here the CDR3 DNA reads TGTGCCAGTGTCGGACAGAGATCCTACAATGAGCAGTTCTTC. Translation gives CASVGQRSYNEQFF.

The chain recombines TRBV4-1 with TRBJ1-4, with 10 bases lining up with TRBD1. The V gene end was trimmed by 1 base and the J gene end by 7 bases; junction bases not matched to a gene: 6. Germline assignment: CDR1 MGHRA and CDR2 YSYEKL. The CDR3 has 16 amino acids. The CDR3 reads CASSQASTGGSEKLFF. For the CDR3, the DNA is TGCGCCAGCAGCCAAGCCTCGACAGGGGGCTCTGAAAAACTGTTTTTT.